Listed below are T cell receptor beta chains from one sample, sequenced in a study of blood T cells in healthy people across ages. One entry per CDR3 protein results from TCRdb running MiXCR on the 5' RACE reads. The data hold about 580,000 distinct CDR3 sequences, with roughly 48% observed a single time. Specimen: blood. The receptors stem from a man aged 80 or over in good health. Each CDR3 is given with its conserved first and last residue. Fields, in order: D gene, V gene, clone size, J gene, CDR3 DNA, CDR3 protein. A D gene is named only where the DNA matches it firmly. A row's size may be missing; if present it is once, few, many or a size class.

d_gene: .; v_gene: TRBV20-1; abundance: .; j_gene: TRBJ1-2; CDR3nt: TGCAGTGCTAGGTTACAGGGAGGATATGGCTACACCTTC; CDR3aa: CSARLQGGYGYTF
d_gene: .; v_gene: TRBV7-2; abundance: .; j_gene: TRBJ1-4; CDR3nt: TGTGCCAGCAGCTTAGCGAGGGCAGTATTAACTAATGAAAAACTGTTTTTT; CDR3aa: CASSLARAVLTNEKLFF
d_gene: .; v_gene: TRBV20-1; abundance: .; j_gene: TRBJ1-2; CDR3nt: TGCAGTGCTCCAGTGACCGGATTGGGAGCTGGCTACACCTTC; CDR3aa: CSAPVTGLGAGYTF
d_gene: TRBD2; v_gene: TRBV3-1; abundance: .; j_gene: TRBJ2-1; CDR3nt: TGTGCCAGCAGCCAAGGTCTTCTGCGGGGGGAAAAGGAGCAGTTCTTC; CDR3aa: CASSQGLLRGEKEQFF
d_gene: .; v_gene: TRBV6-5; abundance: .; j_gene: TRBJ2-3; CDR3nt: TGTGCCAGCACCGATCCAAAGGGAGATACGCAGTATTTT; CDR3aa: CASTDPKGDTQYF
d_gene: TRBD1; v_gene: TRBV6-1; abundance: .; j_gene: TRBJ1-6; CDR3nt: TGTGCCAGCAGTGAAGGGACAGGGACCGGTTCACCCCTCCACTTT; CDR3aa: CASSEGTGTGSPLHF
d_gene: TRBD1; v_gene: TRBV25-1; abundance: .; j_gene: TRBJ2-1; CDR3nt: TGTGCCAGCAGTGGGGGGTGGACAGGGAGGAATGAGCAGTTCTTC; CDR3aa: CASSGGWTGRNEQFF
d_gene: TRBD2; v_gene: TRBV7-2; abundance: .; j_gene: TRBJ2-1; CDR3nt: TGTGCCAGCGCAATAGCGGGGCGAGCGGGAAGGAATGAGCAGTTCTTC; CDR3aa: CASAIAGRAGRNEQFF
d_gene: TRBD1; v_gene: TRBV6-5; abundance: few; j_gene: TRBJ1-4; CDR3nt: TGTGCCAGCAGTTCCCTGGGGACAGCTAATGAAAAACTGTTTTTT; CDR3aa: CASSSLGTANEKLFF
d_gene: TRBD1; v_gene: TRBV25-1; abundance: .; j_gene: TRBJ2-3; CDR3nt: TGTGCCAGCAGTATTCGGACAGGGACCACAGATACGCAGTATTTT; CDR3aa: CASSIRTGTTDTQYF
d_gene: .; v_gene: TRBV29-1; abundance: .; j_gene: TRBJ1-2; CDR3nt: TGCAGCGTTGACGACCAGGGGTATGGCTACACCTTC; CDR3aa: CSVDDQGYGYTF
d_gene: .; v_gene: TRBV6-6; abundance: few; j_gene: TRBJ2-3; CDR3nt: TGTGCCAGCAGTTACCCATTGGACCTCACAGATACGCAGTATTTT; CDR3aa: CASSYPLDLTDTQYF
d_gene: TRBD1; v_gene: TRBV5-1; abundance: .; j_gene: TRBJ1-1; CDR3nt: TGCGCCAGTAACAACAGGGGGCTTGAGGCTGAAGCTTTCTTT; CDR3aa: CASNNRGLEAEAFF
d_gene: TRBD1; v_gene: TRBV20-1; abundance: few; j_gene: TRBJ2-3; CDR3nt: TGCAGTGCTAGAGGGGCAGGGGGCTGGGAAGATACGCAGTATTTT; CDR3aa: CSARGAGGWEDTQYF
d_gene: TRBD2; v_gene: TRBV29-1; abundance: .; j_gene: TRBJ2-7; CDR3nt: TGCAGCGTTGAGGCTAGCGGTGCATCAGATGAGCAGTACTTC; CDR3aa: CSVEASGASDEQYF
d_gene: TRBD2; v_gene: TRBV9; abundance: few; j_gene: TRBJ2-3; CDR3nt: TGTGCCAGCAGCGTATTAGCGGGGCTCACAGATACGCAGTATTTT; CDR3aa: CASSVLAGLTDTQYF
d_gene: .; v_gene: TRBV7-2; abundance: .; j_gene: TRBJ2-1; CDR3nt: TGTGCCAGCAGCTTAGTTCGGGGGCGTGAGCAGTTCTTC; CDR3aa: CASSLVRGREQFF
d_gene: TRBD2; v_gene: TRBV7-3; abundance: few; j_gene: TRBJ2-5; CDR3nt: TGTGCCAGCAGCTTAAACTCGGCGGGAGACGGGAAGACCCAGTACTTC; CDR3aa: CASSLNSAGDGKTQYF
d_gene: .; v_gene: TRBV7-9; abundance: .; j_gene: TRBJ2-7; CDR3nt: TGTGCCAGCAGCTTCCAGGGGAAGGTCTACGAGCAGTACTTC; CDR3aa: CASSFQGKVYEQYF
d_gene: TRBD1; v_gene: TRBV4-1; abundance: few; j_gene: TRBJ2-7; CDR3nt: TGCGCCAGCAGCCAAGATCTTAACAGGGGAGAATCTTGGGAGCAGTACTTC; CDR3aa: CASSQDLNRGESWEQYF
d_gene: TRBD1; v_gene: TRBV20-1; abundance: .; j_gene: TRBJ1-4; CDR3nt: TGCAGTGCTCGGGACAGGGGGTCCGAAAAACTGTTTTTT; CDR3aa: CSARDRGSEKLFF
d_gene: .; v_gene: TRBV6-2/TRBV6-3; abundance: few; j_gene: TRBJ2-5; CDR3nt: TGTGCCAGCAAGACGAGCCCACAAGAGACCCAGTACTTC; CDR3aa: CASKTSPQETQYF
d_gene: .; v_gene: TRBV12-3/TRBV12-4; abundance: few; j_gene: TRBJ2-7; CDR3nt: TGTGCCAGCAGTTTGCGGCTCTACGAGCAGTACTTC; CDR3aa: CASSLRLYEQYF
d_gene: TRBD2; v_gene: TRBV9; abundance: few; j_gene: TRBJ2-1; CDR3nt: TGTGCCAGCAGCGTAGTTAGCGGGAGGCACTACAATGAGCAGTTCTTC; CDR3aa: CASSVVSGRHYNEQFF
d_gene: .; v_gene: TRBV6-5; abundance: .; j_gene: TRBJ2-5; CDR3nt: TGTGCCAGCAGTGCCTCGCCTTTGGACGACGTCGGGACCCAGTACTTC; CDR3aa: CASSASPLDDVGTQYF
d_gene: TRBD1; v_gene: TRBV4-2; abundance: .; j_gene: TRBJ2-7; CDR3nt: TGTGCCAGCAGCCAAAGGACGACAGAAAAGGGGGCATACGAGCAGTACTTC; CDR3aa: CASSQRTTEKGAYEQYF
d_gene: .; v_gene: TRBV2; abundance: once; j_gene: TRBJ2-3; CDR3nt: TGTGCCAGCAGACCAGACTTGTCAGATACGCAGTATTTT; CDR3aa: CASRPDLSDTQYF
d_gene: .; v_gene: TRBV4-1; abundance: .; j_gene: TRBJ1-5; CDR3nt: TGCGCCAGCAGCTTATCCGGGGTGCGAGGGCCCCAGCCCCAGCATTTT; CDR3aa: CASSLSGVRGPQPQHF
d_gene: .; v_gene: TRBV12-3/TRBV12-4; abundance: once; j_gene: TRBJ2-7; CDR3nt: TGTGCCAGCAGCCAACCTCCGAAGGGCAACGAGCAGTACTTC; CDR3aa: CASSQPPKGNEQYF
d_gene: .; v_gene: TRBV7-9; abundance: .; j_gene: TRBJ2-1; CDR3nt: TGTGCCAGCAGCGTAGATTCGGGGTATGAGCAGTTCTTC; CDR3aa: CASSVDSGYEQFF
d_gene: .; v_gene: TRBV7-2; abundance: once; j_gene: TRBJ2-7; CDR3nt: TGTGCCAGCAGCCCACTGACTACAGGGGAGCAGTACTTC; CDR3aa: CASSPLTTGEQYF
d_gene: .; v_gene: TRBV27; abundance: .; j_gene: TRBJ2-1; CDR3nt: TGTGCCAGCAGTAGGCCGGGAGAGCACAATGAGCAGTTCTTC; CDR3aa: CASSRPGEHNEQFF
d_gene: .; v_gene: TRBV20-1; abundance: .; j_gene: TRBJ1-2; CDR3nt: TGCAGTGCTAGAGGGCAAAATAGGGGCGCACCCTCCTATGGCTACACCTTC; CDR3aa: CSARGQNRGAPSYGYTF
d_gene: .; v_gene: TRBV30; abundance: few; j_gene: TRBJ2-7; CDR3nt: TGTGCCTGGAGTGAGCTAAGCTACGAGCAGTACTTC; CDR3aa: CAWSELSYEQYF
d_gene: .; v_gene: TRBV7-3; abundance: .; j_gene: TRBJ1-1; CDR3nt: TGTGCCAGCAGCTTATTGGCGGGGGGGGGCACTGAAGCTTTCTTT; CDR3aa: CASSLLAGGGTEAFF
d_gene: .; v_gene: TRBV20-1; abundance: few; j_gene: TRBJ2-5; CDR3nt: TGCAGTGCTATACAGGGTGGCTTCCAAGAGACCCAGTACTTC; CDR3aa: CSAIQGGFQETQYF
d_gene: TRBD1; v_gene: TRBV27; abundance: .; j_gene: TRBJ1-6; CDR3nt: TGTGCCAGCAGTCTTCCCAGGGGGAGCCTCCACTTT; CDR3aa: CASSLPRGSLHF
d_gene: TRBD1; v_gene: TRBV6-2/TRBV6-3; abundance: .; j_gene: TRBJ2-7; CDR3nt: TGTGCCAGCAATGACCAACGACAGGGCGTCTACGAGCAGTACTTC; CDR3aa: CASNDQRQGVYEQYF
d_gene: TRBD2; v_gene: TRBV5-1; abundance: .; j_gene: TRBJ2-1; CDR3nt: TGCGCCAGCCTCGCCAGGACTAGCGGGCAGACTATCTACAATGAGCAGTTCTTC; CDR3aa: CASLARTSGQTIYNEQFF
d_gene: .; v_gene: TRBV20-1; abundance: few; j_gene: TRBJ2-1; CDR3nt: TGCAGTGCTAGAACCCTCAGGGGTAGTCGCGATGAGCAGTTCTTC; CDR3aa: CSARTLRGSRDEQFF
d_gene: TRBD2; v_gene: TRBV3-1; abundance: .; j_gene: TRBJ2-1; CDR3nt: TGTGCCAGCAGCCCCAGACTAGCGGGGGCGCAGTTCTTC; CDR3aa: CASSPRLAGAQFF
d_gene: .; v_gene: TRBV6-6; abundance: many; j_gene: TRBJ2-3; CDR3nt: TGTGCCAGCATTCCGGGGGCCAGCGCAGATACGCAGTATTTT; CDR3aa: CASIPGASADTQYF
d_gene: .; v_gene: TRBV20-1; abundance: .; j_gene: TRBJ1-5; CDR3nt: TGCAGTGCTAGAGATGCGCAGGCACGGGGGGGCAATCAGCCCCAGCATTTT; CDR3aa: CSARDAQARGGNQPQHF
d_gene: .; v_gene: TRBV3-1; abundance: few; j_gene: TRBJ2-1; CDR3nt: TGTGCCAGCAGCCAAAGGGACTCCTTATACAATGAGCAGTTCTTC; CDR3aa: CASSQRDSLYNEQFF
d_gene: TRBD2; v_gene: TRBV12-3/TRBV12-4; abundance: .; j_gene: TRBJ2-1; CDR3nt: TGTGCCAGCAGAACCGGGACTAGCGATGAGCAGTTCTTC; CDR3aa: CASRTGTSDEQFF
d_gene: .; v_gene: TRBV5-1; abundance: .; j_gene: TRBJ2-7; CDR3nt: TGCGCCAGCAACATTCTCAAGGAGAAGTTAAGTTCCTACGAGCAGTACTTC; CDR3aa: CASNILKEKLSSYEQYF
d_gene: .; v_gene: TRBV7-3; abundance: .; j_gene: TRBJ2-5; CDR3nt: TGTGCCAGCAGCCCATTAGCGGATACCCCAGGGACCCAGTACTTC; CDR3aa: CASSPLADTPGTQYF
d_gene: .; v_gene: TRBV7-9; abundance: .; j_gene: TRBJ2-7; CDR3nt: TGTGCCAGCAGCTTGGGAGTGAACTCCTACGAGCAGTACTTC; CDR3aa: CASSLGVNSYEQYF
d_gene: TRBD1; v_gene: TRBV7-2; abundance: .; j_gene: TRBJ2-7; CDR3nt: TGTGCCAGCAGACCGGGACAGGGTAACAACGAGCAGTACTTC; CDR3aa: CASRPGQGNNEQYF
d_gene: .; v_gene: TRBV7-9; abundance: .; j_gene: TRBJ2-2; CDR3nt: TGTGCCAGCAGCCCAACTGGTTTCACCGGGGAGCTGTTTTTT; CDR3aa: CASSPTGFTGELFF
d_gene: TRBD1; v_gene: TRBV12-3/TRBV12-4; abundance: .; j_gene: TRBJ1-2; CDR3nt: TGTGCCAGCAGTGGGACAGATTCCTATGGCTACACCTTC; CDR3aa: CASSGTDSYGYTF
d_gene: .; v_gene: TRBV6-6; abundance: many; j_gene: TRBJ1-1; CDR3nt: TGTGCCAGCTATCCCGCCGGGGATCGAGGGGGAAAAGCTTTCTTT; CDR3aa: CASYPAGDRGGKAFF
d_gene: .; v_gene: TRBV7-7; abundance: .; j_gene: TRBJ2-1; CDR3nt: TGTGCTAGCAGCTTAGCACCTGGCGGGGAGCAGTTCTTC; CDR3aa: CASSLAPGGEQFF
d_gene: .; v_gene: TRBV20-1; abundance: few; j_gene: TRBJ1-2; CDR3nt: TGCAGTGCTAGAGGACTCCTCTTAGATGGCTACACCTTC; CDR3aa: CSARGLLLDGYTF
d_gene: .; v_gene: TRBV7-2; abundance: .; j_gene: TRBJ1-2; CDR3nt: TGTGCCAGCAGCTTGGGTGAAGGGACGTATGGCTACACCTTC; CDR3aa: CASSLGEGTYGYTF
d_gene: TRBD1; v_gene: TRBV7-2; abundance: few; j_gene: TRBJ2-5; CDR3nt: TGTGCCAGCAGCTTTCAAAGGGGACAGCAAGAGACCCAGTACTTC; CDR3aa: CASSFQRGQQETQYF
d_gene: .; v_gene: TRBV27; abundance: .; j_gene: TRBJ2-3; CDR3nt: TGTGCCAGCAGTTTATCGGAGATCTCAGATACGCAGTATTTT; CDR3aa: CASSLSEISDTQYF
d_gene: .; v_gene: TRBV29-1; abundance: few; j_gene: TRBJ1-2; CDR3nt: TGCAGCGTTGAGGCCATGGCAGGCAGTGGCTACACCTTC; CDR3aa: CSVEAMAGSGYTF
d_gene: TRBD2; v_gene: TRBV6-6; abundance: .; j_gene: TRBJ2-7; CDR3nt: TGTGCCAGTAGTCCTCTAGCGGGGGGATACAATGAGCAGTACTTC; CDR3aa: CASSPLAGGYNEQYF
d_gene: .; v_gene: TRBV6-2/TRBV6-3; abundance: .; j_gene: TRBJ1-2; CDR3nt: TGTGCCAGCAGTTACCCCGGGCAGCAGAACTATGGCTACACCTTC; CDR3aa: CASSYPGQQNYGYTF